This entry lists 20 T cell receptor beta chains sequenced from one sample in a study of cytomegalovirus exposure and HLA in healthy donors. The PCR employed 60 Vbeta primers together with 13 Jbeta primers. Produced via immunoSEQ multiplex PCR; TCRdb's table is partial and in-frame only. This table holds some 76,000 clones, roughly 89% found once. The sequencing input was PBMCs. The receptors originated from a woman in her twenties or thirties in good health and CMV-seronegative.

This chain joins TRBV28 and TRBJ2-7; perhaps TRBD2 as D (5 bases). Germline V gene data show CDR1 as MDHEN and CDR2 as SYDVKM. With 4 bases removed from V and 6 bases from J, the gap between germline ends came to 10 bases. The CDR3 contains 12 residues. The CDR3 DNA sequence: TGTGCCAGCAGTTCAACTAGTGGCGAGCAGTACTTC. Its translation: CASSSTSGEQYF.

The chain couples TRBV10-3 to TRBJ2-7; 13 bases are a match to TRBD2. The CDR3 loop spans 19 amino acids. Germline CDR1 is ENHRY and CDR2 is SYGVKD. V lost 4 bases and J lost 1; bases outside the gene matches: 13. The DNA of the CDR3 is TGTGCCATCAGTGTGCCTCCGGGACTAGCGGGGCCCATGTCCTACGAGCAGTACTTC. Translated: CAISVPPGLAGPMSYEQYF.

In nucleotides, the CDR3 is TGCAGTGCGCCGTTAGACACTGAAGCTTTCTTT. Its protein is CSAPLDTEAFF. The gene calls are TRBV20-1 and TRBJ1-1; D unresolved. In germline, CDR1 is DFQATT, CDR2 SNEGSKA (reference sequence). This CDR3 has 11 amino acids. The ends were cut back, 6 bases at V and 3 bases at J, with 8 bases in the middle.

In the case of this clone: Other DNA sequences from this sample encode an identical CDR3 as well. J is TRBJ2-2 and V is TRBV7-9; 7 bases fit TRBD2. The V gene's germline CDR1 is SEHNR and CDR2 FQNEAQ (reference sequence). This CDR3 comprises 16 residues. V lost 2 bases and J lost 1; bases outside the gene matches: 4. The CDR3 DNA is TGTGCCAGCAGCTTATCTGGGGGGGTGAACACCGGGGAGCTGTTTTTT. As protein: CASSLSGGVNTGELFF.

The rearrangement joins TRBV7-2 to TRBJ2-7, with 9 positions matching TRBD2. Germline V lookup: CDR1 SGHTA, CDR2 FQGNSA. CDR3 length: 14 residues. J was trimmed by 6 bases and V by 4 bases; bases with no gene match: 7. CDR3 region: CASSSGLAPSEQYF. In DNA form, the CDR3 reads TGTGCCAGCAGCTCGGGACTAGCTCCGTCCGAGCAGTACTTC. The full variable domain, with the rest looked up from reference TRBV7-2 and TRBJ2-7, is GAGVSQSPSNKVTEKGKDVELRCDPISGHTALYWYRQSLGQGLEFLIYFQGNSAPDKSGLPSDRFSAERTGGSVSTLTIQRTQQEDSAVYLCASSSGLAPSEQYFGPGTRLTVT.

This clone was recorded only once. The genes are TRBV10-3 and TRBJ2-6, with 10 bases that match TRBD1. CDR3 length equals 19 residues. The junction had 11 bases not matched to a gene; V was cut back by 6 bases and J by 0 bases. The V gene's germline CDR1 is ENHRY and CDR2 SYGVKD. Written as DNA, the CDR3 is TGTGCCATCAGGCCCGGACAGGGGGGTACTGTCTCTGGGGCCAACGTCCTGACTTTC. This codes for CAIRPGQGGTVSGANVLTF.

The rearrangement links TRBV19 to TRBJ1-5; 8 bases map to TRBD1. The CDR3 covers 13 residues. In germline, CDR1 is LNHDA, CDR2 SQIVND (reference sequence). With V trimmed by 10 bases and J by 5 bases, 7 bases remained unmatched. The CDR3 loop reads CATNDRGYQPQHF. The CDR3 bases are TGTGCCACAAATGACAGGGGCTATCAGCCCCAGCATTTT.

V is TRBV9 and J is TRBJ2-7; TRBD1 agrees at 7 bases. CDR1 SGDLS and CDR2 YYNGEE come from the germline V gene. CDR3 length: 14 amino acids. The V gene end was trimmed by 4 bases and the J gene end by 4 bases; junction bases not matched to a gene: 8. The CDR3 sequence: CASSFGGTDYEQYF. CDR3 nucleotides: TGTGCCAGCAGCTTTGGTGGGACAGATTACGAGCAGTACTTC.

The chain has TRBV28 and TRBJ2-1, with 12 bases that match TRBD2. The trim removed 4 bases at V and 4 bases at J, leaving 5 bases unmatched. CDR3 length equals 16 residues. Germline values: CDR1 MDHEN, CDR2 SYDVKM. The CDR3 DNA reads TGTGCCAGCAGTTCTCGGACTAGCGGGGTTTACAATGAGCAGTTCTTC. Translated: CASSSRTSGVYNEQFF.

The chain carries TRBV10-3 and TRBJ2-3, with TRBD1 identical over 8 bases. The junction had 1 base not matched to a gene; V was cut back by 1 base and J by 4 bases. The CDR3 runs to 14 residues. Germline V lookup: CDR1 ENHRY, CDR2 SYGVKD. The CDR3: CAISELQGADTQYF. Written as DNA, the CDR3 is TGTGCCATCAGTGAGTTACAGGGGGCAGATACGCAGTATTTT.

The chain employs TRBV7-2 and TRBJ2-7; 8 bases line up with TRBD2. CDR1 and CDR2 (germline): SGHTA, FQGNSA. The CDR3 is 14 amino acids. V shed 5 bases, J shed 3 bases, and the junction held 6 bases outside the gene matches. CDR3 protein: CASSPSGGGYEQYF. The CDR3 DNA reads as TGTGCCAGCAGCCCAAGCGGGGGAGGCTACGAGCAGTACTTC. The full variable domain, its missing parts supplied by reference TRBV7-2 and TRBJ2-7, is GAGVSQSPSNKVTEKGKDVELRCDPISGHTALYWYRQSLGQGLEFLIYFQGNSAPDKSGLPSDRFSAERTGGSVSTLTIQRTQQEDSAVYLCASSPSGGGYEQYFGPGTRLTVT.

The rearrangement links TRBV10-2 to TRBJ2-7, with D possibly being TRBD2 (5 bases). Germline CDR1 is WSHSY and CDR2 is SAAADI. V was trimmed by 7 bases and J by 3 bases, leaving 16 bases between them. This CDR3 comprises 14 residues. CDR3 nucleotide sequence: TGCGCCAGCACCTTAGGACTCTATCGCTACGAGCAGTACTTC. This codes for CASTLGLYRYEQYF.

The rearrangement uses TRBV4-1 and TRBJ2-7; TRBD1 is a possible D gene (6 bases). V lost 1 base to trimming and J lost 0 bases, with 10 bases between them. The CDR3 totals 15 residues. Germline loops: CDR1 MGHRA, CDR2 YSYEKL. The CDR3 spells CASSQVQGSSYEQYF. The CDR3 DNA reads TGCGCCAGCAGCCAAGTTCAGGGGAGCTCCTACGAGCAGTACTTC.

This rearrangement joins TRBV7-6 to TRBJ2-1; TRBD2 aligns across 8 bases. CDR1 and CDR2 (germline): SGHVS, FNYEAQ. Losses at the gene ends were 7 bases for V and 4 bases for J; bases not matched to a gene: 12. The CDR3 totals 16 residues. This CDR3 is CASNPGAGGHYNEQFF. The CDR3 region has the DNA TGTGCCAGCAACCCTGGGGCGGGAGGCCATTACAATGAGCAGTTCTTC.

The genes are TRBV10-2 and TRBJ2-7, with TRBD2 identical over 14 bases. The length of the CDR3 is 15 residues. CDR1 and CDR2 from the germline V gene are WSHSY and SAAADI. With V trimmed by 0 bases and J by 6 bases, 1 base remained unmatched. CDR3 sequence: CASSESGLAGAEQYF. DNA of the CDR3: TGCGCCAGCAGTGAGTCGGGACTAGCGGGAGCCGAGCAGTACTTC.

The chain couples TRBV21-1 to TRBJ1-4. TRBV21-1 is flagged as a pseudogene. This CDR3 spans 15 amino acids. The CDR3: CASSRQDGRNEKLFF. In nucleotides, the CDR3 is TGTGCCAGCAGCAGACAGGACGGGAGGAATGAAAAACTGTTTTTT.

The rearrangement links TRBV27 to TRBJ1-2; D remains unclear. The V and J ends lost 6 bases and 2 bases respectively, with 16 bases between them. Germline V gene data show CDR1 as MNHEY and CDR2 as SMNVEV (reference sequence). This CDR3 comprises 15 residues. For the CDR3, the DNA is TGTGCCAGCAGCATCGAGGTGGGAGACAACTATGGCTACACCTTC. This translates into CASSIEVGDNYGYTF.

The chain joins TRBV15 to TRBJ2-1; unclear D gene. This CDR3 is built from 15 residues. Looked up from germline, CDR1 is LNHNV and CDR2 is YYDKDF (reference sequence). V was pared by 1 base and J by 1 base, with 8 bases between. The CDR3 protein is CATSRAGVSYNEQFF. The DNA of the CDR3 is TGTGCCACCAGCAGAGCCGGAGTTTCCTACAATGAGCAGTTCTTC.

This clone came up once. The chain uses TRBV11-3 and TRBJ2-2; maybe TRBD2 (5 bases). Germline-derived CDR1 and CDR2 are SGHNT and YENEEA. The CDR3 sequence is 17 residues long. V was cut by 1 base and J by 4 bases, with 16 bases left in between. The CDR3 DNA reads as TGTGCCAGCAGCTTAGGGAGCGGTCAACGTAGCACCGGGGAGCTGTTTTTT. Amino acids: CASSLGSGQRSTGELFF.

The chain carries TRBV2 and TRBJ1-5, with a tentative D call TRBD1 (6 bases). This CDR3 contains 15 residues. The germline V gene has CDR1 SNHLY and CDR2 FYNNEI. V gave up 2 bases and J gave up 4 bases, with 12 bases separating them. The CDR3 region is CASSELRGANQPQHF. For the CDR3, the DNA is TGTGCCAGCAGTGAACTCAGGGGAGCTAATCAGCCCCAGCATTTT.